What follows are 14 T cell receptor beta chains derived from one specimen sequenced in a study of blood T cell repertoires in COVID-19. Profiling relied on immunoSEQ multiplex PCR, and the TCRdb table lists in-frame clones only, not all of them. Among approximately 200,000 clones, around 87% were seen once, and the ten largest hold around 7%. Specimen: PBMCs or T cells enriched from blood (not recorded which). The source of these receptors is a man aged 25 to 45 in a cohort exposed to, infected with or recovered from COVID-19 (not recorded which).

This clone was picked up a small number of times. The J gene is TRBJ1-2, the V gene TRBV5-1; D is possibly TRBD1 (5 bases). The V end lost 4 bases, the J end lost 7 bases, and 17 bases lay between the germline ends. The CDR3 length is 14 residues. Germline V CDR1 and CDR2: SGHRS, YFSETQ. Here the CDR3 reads CASSPWSGVGGYTF. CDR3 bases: TGCGCCAGCAGCCCTTGGTCGGGGGTTGGTGGCTACACCTTC.

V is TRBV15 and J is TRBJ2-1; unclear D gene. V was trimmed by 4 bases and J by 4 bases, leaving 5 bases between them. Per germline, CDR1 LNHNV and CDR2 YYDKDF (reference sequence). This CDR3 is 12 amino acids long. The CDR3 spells CATSITYNEQFF. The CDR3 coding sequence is TGTGCCACCAGCATCACTTACAATGAGCAGTTCTTC.

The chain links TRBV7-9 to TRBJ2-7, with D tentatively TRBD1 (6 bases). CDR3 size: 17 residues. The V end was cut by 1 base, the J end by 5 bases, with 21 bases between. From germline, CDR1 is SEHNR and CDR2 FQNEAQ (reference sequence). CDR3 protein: CASSLEGRVGGRDEQYF. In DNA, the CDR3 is TGTGCCAGCAGCTTAGAGGGGCGTGTAGGGGGAAGGGACGAGCAGTACTTC.

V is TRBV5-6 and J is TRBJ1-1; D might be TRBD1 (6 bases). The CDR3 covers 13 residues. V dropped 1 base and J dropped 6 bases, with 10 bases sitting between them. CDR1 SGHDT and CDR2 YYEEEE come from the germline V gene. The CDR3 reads CASSLTGLAEAFF. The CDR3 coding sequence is TGTGCCAGCAGCTTGACAGGGCTCGCTGAAGCTTTCTTT.

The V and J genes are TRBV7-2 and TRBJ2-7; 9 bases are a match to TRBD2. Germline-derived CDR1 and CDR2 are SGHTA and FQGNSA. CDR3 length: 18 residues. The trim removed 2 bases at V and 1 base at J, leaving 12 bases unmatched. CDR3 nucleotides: TGTGCCAGCAGCTTAATAAGCATTAGCGGGAGTGGATCCTACGAGCAGTACTTC. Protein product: CASSLISISGSGSYEQYF.

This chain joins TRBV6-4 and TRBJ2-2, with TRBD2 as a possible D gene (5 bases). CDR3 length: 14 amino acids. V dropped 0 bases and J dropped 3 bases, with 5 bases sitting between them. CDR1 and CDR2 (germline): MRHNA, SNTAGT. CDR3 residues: CASSDSLDTGELFF. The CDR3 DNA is TGTGCCAGCAGTGACTCACTAGACACCGGGGAGCTGTTTTTT.

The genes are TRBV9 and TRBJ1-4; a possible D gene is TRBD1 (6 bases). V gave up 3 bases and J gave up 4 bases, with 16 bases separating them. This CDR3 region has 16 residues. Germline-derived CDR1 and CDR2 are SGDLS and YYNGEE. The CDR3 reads CASSEREQGLNEKLFF. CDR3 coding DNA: TGTGCCAGCAGCGAGAGGGAACAGGGTCTTAATGAAAAACTGTTTTTT.

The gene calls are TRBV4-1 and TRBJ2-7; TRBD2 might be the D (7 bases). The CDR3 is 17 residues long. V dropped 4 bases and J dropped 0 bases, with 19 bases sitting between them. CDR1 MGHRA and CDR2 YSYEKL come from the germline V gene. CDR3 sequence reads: CASSRKGGGESSYEQYF. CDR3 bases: TGCGCCAGCAGCCGTAAGGGAGGGGGGGAGTCCTCCTACGAGCAGTACTTC.

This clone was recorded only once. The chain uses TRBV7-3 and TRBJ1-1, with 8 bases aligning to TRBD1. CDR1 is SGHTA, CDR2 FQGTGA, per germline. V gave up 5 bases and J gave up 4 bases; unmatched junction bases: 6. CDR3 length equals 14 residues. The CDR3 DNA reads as TGTGCCAGCAGCCCCCTCACAGGGGGCACTGAAGCTTTCTTT. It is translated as CASSPLTGGTEAFF.

The CDR3 region is CASSPLAGGRLYEQYF. Here the CDR3 DNA reads TGTGCCAGCAGCCCCCTAGCGGGAGGGCGGTTGTACGAGCAGTACTTC. The rearrangement joins TRBV9 to TRBJ2-7, with TRBD2 matching over 12 bases. CDR1 is SGDLS, CDR2 YYNGEE, per germline. The CDR3 runs to 16 residues. V dropped 4 bases and J dropped 4; count of bases not matched to a gene: 9.

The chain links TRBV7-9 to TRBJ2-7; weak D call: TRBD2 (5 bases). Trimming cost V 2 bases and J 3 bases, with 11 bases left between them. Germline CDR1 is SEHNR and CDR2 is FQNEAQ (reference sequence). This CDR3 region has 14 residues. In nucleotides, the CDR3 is TGTGCCAGCAGCTTAATTTTCGCGGGCTACGAGCAGTACTTC. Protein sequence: CASSLIFAGYEQYF.

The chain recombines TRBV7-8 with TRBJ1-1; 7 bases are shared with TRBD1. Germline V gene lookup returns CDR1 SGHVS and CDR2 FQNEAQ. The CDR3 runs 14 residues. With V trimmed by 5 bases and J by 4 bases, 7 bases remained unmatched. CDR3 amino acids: CASSLRQGITEAFF. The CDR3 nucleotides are TGTGCCAGCAGCCTCAGACAGGGAATCACTGAAGCTTTCTTT.

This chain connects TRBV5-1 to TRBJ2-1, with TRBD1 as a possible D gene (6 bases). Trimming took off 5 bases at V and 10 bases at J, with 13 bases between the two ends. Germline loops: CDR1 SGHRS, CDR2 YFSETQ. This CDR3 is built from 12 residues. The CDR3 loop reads CASRTGQYEQFF. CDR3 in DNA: TGCGCCAGCAGAACAGGACAGTACGAGCAGTTCTTC. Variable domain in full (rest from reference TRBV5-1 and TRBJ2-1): KAGVTQTPRYLIKTRGQQVTLSCSPISGHRSVSWYQQTPGQGLQFLFEYFSETQRNKGNFPGRFSGRQFSNSRSEMNVSTLELGDSALYLCASRTGQYEQFFGPGTRLTVL.

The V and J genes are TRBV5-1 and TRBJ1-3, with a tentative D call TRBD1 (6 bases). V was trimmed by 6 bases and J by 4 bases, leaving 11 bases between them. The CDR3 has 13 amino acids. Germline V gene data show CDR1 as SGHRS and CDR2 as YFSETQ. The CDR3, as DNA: TGCGCCAGCAAAGAGGGGGACGGAAACACCATATATTTT. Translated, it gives CASKEGDGNTIYF.